The present entry profiles one T cell receptor (beta chain) with its context. Data came from immunoSEQ multiplex PCR; TCRdb stores just in-frame clones and leaves some out. The sample holds around 250,000 clones, about 84% seen once. This specimen belongs to a study of blood T cell repertoires in COVID-19. Study-level information: Italy, Spain and the United States were the sources of the convalescent and acute COVID-19 samples. Sample material is recorded as cDNA or gDNA derived from T cells, B-cell-depleted T cells, or PBMCs.

Those enrolled, adults aged about 18 to 95 years, came from 20 to 25 US areas. The CDR3 is 14 residues long. Trimming left V 2 bases short and J 8 bases short, with 13 bases between. From germline, CDR1 is MNHEY and CDR2 SVGAGI. This receptor was identified in a woman aged 45-65 years who had recovered from COVID-19. V is TRBV6-5 and J is TRBJ2-1, with D unresolved. The sequenced sample consisted of PBMCs or T cells enriched from blood (not recorded which). The CDR3 region is CASSYARHLDEQFF. Here the CDR3 DNA reads TGTGCCAGCAGTTACGCGAGGCACTTGGATGAGCAGTTCTTC.